Shown below are 15 T cell receptor beta chains from a single sample sequenced in a study of T cell repertoires in cytomegalovirus infection. No antigen is known for these receptors. TCRdb recomputed calls from the reads with MiXCR, one row per CDR3 protein. In the table there are tens of thousands of distinct CDR3 sequences, roughly 20% of which are singletons. Sequencing was carried out using PBMCs, sequenced either directly or after in vitro stimulation (not recorded which). Source of these receptors: a human donor in good health (CMV status not recorded). Some clones in this sample may be carry-over from other donors' samples.

This clonotype was picked up a small number of times. V usage is TRBV3-1 and J usage is TRBJ2-2, with D possibly being TRBD2 (6 bases). CDR3 length: 14 residues. Germline V CDR1 and CDR2: LGHDT, YNNKEL (reference sequence). V was shortened by 4 bases and J by 3 bases, with 9 bases between the two germline ends. The CDR3 reads CASSPRLDTGELFF. In DNA form, the CDR3 reads TGTGCCAGCAGCCCACGACTAGACACCGGGGAGCTGTTTTTT.

This clonotype was counted many times. The V call is TRBV6-2 or TRBV6-3, the J call TRBJ1-1, with D hard to call. The CDR3 has 14 residues. Trimming pared 4 bases from V and 1 base from J, leaving 10 bases between. CDR1 and CDR2 from the germline V gene are MNHEY and SVGEGT. The CDR3 region has the DNA TGTGCCAGCAGTTCCCCAGAACCGAACACTGAAGCTTTCTTT. It translates to CASSSPEPNTEAFF.

This clonotype came up a few times. The chain links TRBV12-3 or TRBV12-4 to TRBJ2-5; a possible D gene is TRBD2 (6 bases). The CDR3 totals 15 residues. V lost 0 bases and J lost 5, with 13 bases in between. CDR3 DNA: TGTGCCAGCAGTTTAGCTCTAGGGGCGGGGGAGACCCAGTACTTC. Protein sequence: CASSLALGAGETQYF.

This clonotype turned up a few times. The CDR3 nucleotides are TGTGCCAGCAGCTTGGTAACCGGTTTTAGCACAGATACGCAGTATTTT. Its translation: CASSLVTGFSTDTQYF. The gene calls are TRBV5-4 and TRBJ2-3, with unresolved D. This CDR3 contains 16 residues. Germline lookup yields CDR1 SGHNT and CDR2 YYREEE (reference sequence). Trimming shortened V by 0 bases and J by 0 bases, and 11 bases separated the two germline ends.

This clonotype was detected ten times or more. The chain joins TRBV6-5 to TRBJ2-3; TRBD2 matches at 7 bases. This CDR3 comprises 14 residues. The germline CDR1 and CDR2 sequences are MNHEY and SVGAGI. V was pared by 6 bases and J by 1 base, with 4 bases of the junction left unmatched. CDR3 region: CASRGLGGTDTQYF. The CDR3 coding sequence is TGTGCCAGCAGAGGACTAGGAGGCACAGATACGCAGTATTTT.

The CDR3 bases are TGTGCCAGCAGTTTATCGGGACAGCTCCGGGGCACAGATACGCAGTATTTT. As protein: CASSLSGQLRGTDTQYF. The chain recombines TRBV28 with TRBJ2-3; TRBD1 aligns across 7 bases. Germline assignment: CDR1 MDHEN and CDR2 SYDVKM. This CDR3 is built from 17 residues. With V trimmed by 1 base and J by 1 base, 8 bases remained unmatched. Variable domain in full (rest from reference TRBV28 and TRBJ2-3): DVKVTQSSRYLVKRTGEKVFLECVQDMDHENMFWYRQDPGLGLRLIYFSYDVKMKEKGDIPEGYSVSREKKERFSLILESASTNQTSMYLCASSLSGQLRGTDTQYFGPGTRLTVL.

DNA for the CDR3: TGTGCCAGCAGCCCCCGACAGGCGGCTGGAAACACCATATATTTT. Encoded protein: CASSPRQAAGNTIYF. The J gene is TRBJ1-3, the V gene TRBV11-3; tentatively, D is TRBD1 (6 bases). In germline, CDR1 is SGHNT, CDR2 YENEEA. This CDR3 contains 15 residues. The V gene lost 5 bases and the J gene lost 2 bases, with 13 bases spanning the gap.

This clonotype was seen many times. The chain employs TRBV7-6 and TRBJ2-1, with D possibly being TRBD1 or TRBD2 (6 bases each). Looked up from germline, CDR1 is SGHVS and CDR2 is FNYEAQ. Trimming removed 0 bases at V and 5 bases at J, with 17 bases between. The CDR3 is made up of 17 amino acids. The CDR3 loop is CASSLAGGGTPNNEQFF. The CDR3 DNA follows: TGTGCCAGCAGCTTAGCGGGGGGCGGCACCCCAAACAATGAGCAGTTCTTC.

This clonotype came up a few times. CDR3 DNA sequence: TGTGCCAGCAGTGGAACTGGGGGGTATGGCTACACCTTC. Translated: CASSGTGGYGYTF. The rearrangement joins TRBV2 to TRBJ1-2; weak D call: TRBD1 (5 bases). This CDR3 spans 13 amino acids. The V end was cut by 4 bases, the J end by 5 bases, with 11 bases between. Germline assignment: CDR1 SNHLY and CDR2 FYNNEI.

This clonotype was picked up a small number of times. The chain recombines TRBV6-2 or TRBV6-3 with TRBJ1-4; no clear D. Trimming removed 8 bases at V and 8 bases at J, with 18 bases between. Germline loops: CDR1 MNHEY, CDR2 SVGEGT. The CDR3 is made up of 14 amino acids. CDR3 nucleotide sequence: TGTGCCAGCGGGCCATCTGGACGGAGCGAAAAACTGTTTTTT. Translation gives CASGPSGRSEKLFF.

The chain links TRBV27 to TRBJ1-2, with a tentative D call TRBD1 (5 bases). Germline V gene data show CDR1 as MNHEY and CDR2 as SMNVEV (reference sequence). With 0 bases removed from V and 4 bases from J, the gap between germline ends came to 12 bases. The CDR3 contains 15 residues. This chain's CDR3 is CASSLSKQAFYGYTF. CDR3 DNA: TGTGCCAGCAGTTTATCGAAACAGGCTTTCTATGGCTACACCTTC.

This chain joins TRBV27 and TRBJ2-7; D might be TRBD2 (5 bases). Germline CDR1 MNHEY, CDR2 SMNVEV (reference sequence). The CDR3 has 15 residues. Trimming shortened V by 5 bases and J by 1 base, and 15 bases separated the two germline ends. CDR3: CASSRDGGLSYEQYV. CDR3 sequence (DNA): TGTGCCAGCAGTCGCGACGGAGGTTTATCCTACGAGCAGTACGTC.

This clonotype has ten or more counts. The chain links TRBV6-6 to TRBJ2-7; 10 positions match TRBD1. CDR3 size: 12 residues. Germline loops: CDR1 MNHNY, CDR2 SVGAGI (reference sequence). Germline trimming cut 4 bases from V and 7 bases from J; bases unmatched to any gene: 1. This CDR3 reads CASSSGQGEQYV. CDR3 bases: TGTGCCAGCAGTTCGGGACAGGGGGAGCAGTACGTC.

The sample holds a few counts of this clonotype. The CDR3 DNA is TGCGCCAGCAGCTCGCTACCCCGTACCGGGGAGCTGTTTTTT. It translates to CASSSLPRTGELFF. The chain links TRBV5-1 to TRBJ2-2; D not certain. The germline V gene encodes CDR1 SGHRS and CDR2 YFSETQ. The length of the CDR3 is 14 residues. V gave up 3 bases and J gave up 5 bases, with 11 bases separating them.

This clonotype was seen a handful of times. J is TRBJ2-1 and V is TRBV28; D gene uncertain. In germline, CDR1 is MDHEN, CDR2 SYDVKM. The CDR3 is 12 amino acids. The V and J ends lost 2 bases and 12 bases respectively, with 11 bases between them. The CDR3: CASSLATALQFF. The CDR3 DNA follows: TGTGCCAGCAGTTTAGCTACCGCTCTGCAGTTCTTC.